The 30 T cell receptor beta chains below come from one sample, sequenced in a study of identical twins. From the 5' RACE reads, TCRdb called clonotypes with MiXCR, one entry per CDR3 protein. Of 500,000 or so distinct CDR3 sequences listed, around 20% are singletons. These data were also filed under a second study, of T cells expressing NK-cell markers.

Specimen: CD4+ T cells sorted from blood. These receptors all stem from a young woman in good health.

This clonotype was detected a few times. This chain joins TRBV20-1 and TRBJ2-7, with D unresolved. The germline V gene encodes CDR1 DFQATT and CDR2 SNEGSKA (reference sequence). With 0 bases removed from V and 5 bases from J, the gap between germline ends came to 8 bases. The CDR3 runs to 12 residues. As DNA, the CDR3 is TGCAGTGCTAGAGATACCAGAAACGAGCAGTACTTC. As protein: CSARDTRNEQYF.

This clonotype turned up a few times. The chain is built from TRBV7-6 and TRBJ2-5; TRBD2 matches at 7 bases. The CDR3 extends over 14 amino acids. Germline trimming cut 1 base from V and 2 bases from J; bases unmatched to any gene: 1. Germline loops: CDR1 SGHVS, CDR2 FNYEAQ. The CDR3 bases are TGTGCCAGCAGCTTAGACGGGAGGCAAGAGACCCAGTACTTC. It yields the protein CASSLDGRQETQYF.

The gene calls are TRBV7-2 and TRBJ2-2; 8 bases match TRBD2. Trimming cost V 5 bases and J 2 bases; bases outside gene matches: 4. This CDR3 is built from 15 residues. Germline CDR1 reads SGHTA; CDR2 reads FQGNSA. CDR3 sequence: CASSRSGANTGELFF. As DNA, the CDR3 is TGTGCCAGCAGCCGTAGCGGGGCTAACACCGGGGAGCTGTTTTTT.

V and J are TRBV20-1 and TRBJ1-2; D may be TRBD1 (5 bases). This CDR3 contains 12 residues. V was pared by 8 bases and J by 0 bases, with 10 bases between. In germline, CDR1 is DFQATT, CDR2 SNEGSKA (reference sequence). CDR3 residues: CSLQASNYGYTF. CDR3 sequence (DNA): TGCAGTCTACAGGCTTCTAACTATGGCTACACCTTC.

This sequence joins TRBV5-1 and TRBJ2-3; D uncertain. This CDR3 comprises 13 residues. Germline V lookup: CDR1 SGHRS, CDR2 YFSETQ. The V end lost 8 bases, the J end lost 4 bases, and 14 bases lay between the germline ends. The CDR3 loop reads CASQFGRADTQYF. In DNA, the CDR3 is TGCGCCAGTCAGTTTGGTCGAGCAGATACGCAGTATTTT. Full variable domain (missing parts from reference TRBV5-1 and TRBJ2-3): KAGVTQTPRYLIKTRGQQVTLSCSPISGHRSVSWYQQTPGQGLQFLFEYFSETQRNKGNFPGRFSGRQFSNSRSEMNVSTLELGDSALYLCASQFGRADTQYFGPGTRLTVL.

In DNA form, the CDR3 reads TGCAGTGCTAGGGAGGACCTACTAGCCAAAAACATTCAGTACTTC. Its translation is CSAREDLLAKNIQYF. This chain joins TRBV20-1 and TRBJ2-4; D possibly corresponds to TRBD2 (5 bases). Germline CDR1 reads DFQATT; CDR2 reads SNEGSKA (reference sequence). The CDR3 extends over 15 amino acids. V lost 3 bases and J lost 0, with 12 bases in between.

This clonotype was counted between two and nine times. V is TRBV6-6 and J is TRBJ1-5; maybe TRBD1 (5 bases). Per germline, CDR1 MNHNY and CDR2 SVGAGI (reference sequence). The CDR3 sequence is 12 residues long. Trimming pared 10 bases from V and 3 bases from J, leaving 10 bases between. CDR3 sequence: CATRQTNQPQHF. CDR3 coding DNA: TGTGCCACCCGACAGACCAATCAGCCCCAGCATTTT.

A few counts support this clonotype. The chain carries TRBV6-2 or TRBV6-3 and TRBJ2-1, with TRBD2 as a possible D gene (6 bases). V lost 5 bases, J lost 9 bases, and 8 bases lay in between. Germline V lookup: CDR1 MNHEY, CDR2 SVGEGT. The length of the CDR3 is 11 residues. CDR3 loop: CASSILAEQFF. CDR3 in DNA: TGTGCCAGCAGTATACTAGCTGAGCAGTTCTTC.

CDR3 nucleotides: TGTGCCAGCAGGGGCAGCGCTAGCGGGAGTAACCACGAGCAGTACTTC. Its protein is CASRGSASGSNHEQYF. This rearrangement joins TRBV6-1 to TRBJ2-7; 10 bases are shared with TRBD2. Germline assignment: CDR1 MNHNS and CDR2 SASEGT. This CDR3 region has 16 residues. The V segment lost 6 bases and the J segment 5 bases; nucleotides outside the gene matches: 13.

The sample holds a few counts of this clonotype. This rearrangement joins TRBV5-1 to TRBJ1-1, with 10 bases fitting TRBD1. The CDR3 is 14 amino acids. Trimming took 4 bases from V and 3 from J; bases not matched to a gene: 3. Germline CDR1 is SGHRS and CDR2 is YFSETQ. The DNA of the CDR3 is TGCGCCAGCAGCGTAGGGACAGGGGACACTGAAGCTTTCTTT. Amino acid sequence: CASSVGTGDTEAFF.

V and J are TRBV7-2 and TRBJ1-2; 10 nucleotides align to TRBD1. V lost 5 bases to trimming and J lost 8 bases; unmatched junction nucleotides: 5. Germline values: CDR1 SGHTA, CDR2 FQGNSA. The CDR3 consists of 13 residues. The CDR3: CASSPGQGMGYTF. In DNA form, the CDR3 reads TGTGCCAGCAGCCCGGGACAGGGGATGGGCTACACCTTC.

There are a few counts of this clonotype. The chain couples TRBV20-1 to TRBJ2-1, with D hard to call. Germline V gene sequence: CDR1 DFQATT, CDR2 SNEGSKA (reference sequence). V was trimmed by 6 bases and J by 9 bases, leaving 18 bases between them. This CDR3 contains 13 residues. The CDR3 loop reads CSAARKVFGEQFF. In DNA form, the CDR3 reads TGCAGTGCGGCCCGAAAAGTTTTTGGTGAGCAGTTCTTC.

The table lists this clonotype with a few counts. V is TRBV12-3 or TRBV12-4 and J is TRBJ2-7; 9 nucleotides agree with TRBD2. The CDR3 runs to 15 residues. J was trimmed by 6 bases and V by 6 bases; bases with no gene match: 12. CDR3: CASSKATSGVREQYF. CDR3 nucleotides: TGTGCCAGCAGCAAGGCGACTAGCGGTGTACGCGAGCAGTACTTC.

This clonotype has only a few counts. This chain uses TRBV10-3 with TRBJ1-3, with D possibly being TRBD1 (5 bases). Per germline, CDR1 ENHRY and CDR2 SYGVKD. This CDR3 is 14 amino acids long. Trimming stripped 10 bases from V and 0 bases from J, with 13 bases between. CDR3 nucleotides: TGTGCCAACCGGGACGGAAGCTCTGGAAACACCATATATTTT. Protein: CANRDGSSGNTIYF.

The chain employs TRBV5-1 and TRBJ2-7; D gene ambiguous. Trimming removed 5 bases from V and 3 bases from J, with 18 bases in between. CDR1 SGHRS and CDR2 YFSETQ come from the germline V gene. The CDR3 has 15 residues. The CDR3 loop reads CASSPGPSGNYEQYF. For the CDR3, the DNA is TGCGCCAGCAGTCCCGGGCCATCCGGTAACTACGAGCAGTACTTC.

The J gene is TRBJ1-3, the V gene TRBV12-3 or TRBV12-4, with D possibly matching TRBD1 (5 bases). The CDR3 is made up of 15 amino acids. Trimming took 1 base from V and 5 from J, leaving 12 bases between them. DNA for the CDR3: TGTGCCAGCAGTTTAGGAGAGGGGCGGCGAAACACCATATATTTT. Translating gives CASSLGEGRRNTIYF.

The chain joins TRBV20-1 to TRBJ1-2; D might be TRBD1 (5 bases). Germline V gene lookup returns CDR1 DFQATT and CDR2 SNEGSKA (reference sequence). The CDR3 consists of 14 residues. The ends were cut back, 5 bases at V and 8 bases at J, with 21 bases in the middle. The DNA for the CDR3 is TGCAGTGCTGGACCCCCCGGGGGACCAAGCGGCTACACCTTC. This codes for CSAGPPGGPSGYTF.

This chain joins TRBV10-2 and TRBJ2-3; 8 nucleotides align to TRBD2. Germline CDR1 is WSHSY and CDR2 is SAAADI. V was pared by 7 bases and J by 2 bases, with 5 bases of the junction left unmatched. The CDR3 extends over 14 amino acids. CDR3 nucleotide sequence: TGCGCCAGCAACTCGGGGGGGTACACAGATACGCAGTATTTT. This codes for CASNSGGYTDTQYF.

The chain employs TRBV12-3 or TRBV12-4 and TRBJ2-1; 9 bases map to TRBD2. This CDR3 spans 17 amino acids. The V and J ends lost 7 bases and 5 bases, in that order; junction bases with no gene match: 15. The CDR3 DNA is TGTGCCAGCACCATAGCGGGAGCCTTGCCGGTTAACAATGAGCAGTTCTTC. It translates to CASTIAGALPVNNEQFF.

The CDR3 sequence: CSAAHAWAGGRNTQYF. In DNA form, the CDR3 reads TGCAGTGCTGCTCATGCTTGGGCGGGGGGGAGAAATACGCAGTATTTT. The chain recombines TRBV20-1 with TRBJ2-3; TRBD2 aligns across 9 bases. Germline assignment: CDR1 DFQATT and CDR2 SNEGSKA (reference sequence). V was clipped by 5 bases and J by 7 bases; unmatched bases: 16. The CDR3 runs 16 residues.

This chain uses TRBV5-1 with TRBJ2-1, with a tentative D call TRBD1 (5 bases). The CDR3 runs to 15 residues. Trimming left V 1 base short and J 6 bases short, with 14 bases between. Per germline, CDR1 SGHRS and CDR2 YFSETQ. DNA of the CDR3: TGCGCCAGCAGCTTGCAAGGGGTAGGGCGCAATGAGCAGTTCTTC. Translated, it gives CASSLQGVGRNEQFF.

This clonotype showed up just a few times. This chain links TRBV10-3 with TRBJ1-2, with a tentative D call TRBD1 (6 bases). The ends were cut back, 2 bases at V and 3 bases at J, with 13 bases in the middle. The CDR3 totals 15 residues. Germline CDR1 reads ENHRY; CDR2 reads SYGVKD. In DNA, the CDR3 is TGTGCCATCAGTGAGAGAGGGGGGGAAGACTATGGCTACACCTTC. Encoded protein: CAISERGGEDYGYTF.

This clonotype was seen more than once but under ten times. The genes are TRBV7-9 and TRBJ2-7; tentative D call: TRBD2 (5 bases). Germline V gene data show CDR1 as SEHNR and CDR2 as FQNEAQ (reference sequence). The ends were cut back, 3 bases at V and 4 bases at J, with 10 bases in the middle. The CDR3 has 13 amino acids. Here the CDR3 reads CASSFPGMYEQYF. The CDR3 coding sequence is TGTGCCAGCAGCTTCCCGGGGATGTACGAGCAGTACTTC.

The genes are TRBV29-1 and TRBJ2-1, with 11 bases lining up with TRBD1. V lost 3 bases to trimming and J lost 2 bases; unmatched junction nucleotides: 6. CDR1 is SQVTM and CDR2 is ANQGSEA in the germline V gene. This CDR3 has 16 amino acids. CDR3 residues: CSVDPPDRGPYNEQFF. For the CDR3, the DNA is TGCAGCGTTGATCCTCCGGACAGGGGGCCCTACAATGAGCAGTTCTTC.

The chain links TRBV5-1 to TRBJ2-7; 14 bases are a match to TRBD2. Trimming took 4 bases from V and 4 from J; bases not matched to a gene: 4. Looked up from germline, CDR1 is SGHRS and CDR2 is YFSETQ. The CDR3 extends over 15 amino acids. For the CDR3, the DNA is TGCGCCAGCAGCGGGAGGACTAGCGGGAGGTACGAGCAGTACTTC. Protein product: CASSGRTSGRYEQYF.

The chain combines TRBV9 with TRBJ1-2, with 8 bases fitting TRBD1. This CDR3 is built from 13 residues. V lost 6 bases to trimming and J lost 6 bases; unmatched junction nucleotides: 7. CDR1 and CDR2 from the germline V gene are SGDLS and YYNGEE. The CDR3 reads CASTKLTGDGYTF. The CDR3 nucleotides are TGTGCCAGCACCAAACTGACAGGGGATGGCTACACCTTC.

Many counts were recorded for this clonotype. The chain's CDR3 is CASSLNSRDYGYTF. CDR3 bases: TGTGCCAGCAGTTTAAACAGCCGGGATTATGGCTACACCTTC. The rearrangement links TRBV12-3 or TRBV12-4 to TRBJ1-2; D not resolved. The CDR3 runs to 14 residues. Trimming pared 2 bases from V and 5 bases from J, leaving 12 bases between.

The genes are TRBV15 and TRBJ2-7; 8 bases map to TRBD1. The CDR3 is 16 amino acids. Losses at the gene ends were 3 bases for V and 5 bases for J; bases not matched to a gene: 12. CDR1 LNHNV and CDR2 YYDKDF come from the germline V gene (reference sequence). Here the CDR3 reads CATSRRGRDRLNEQYF. CDR3 bases: TGTGCCACCAGCAGGAGAGGAAGGGACAGGTTGAACGAGCAGTACTTC.

The chain recombines TRBV5-1 with TRBJ2-1; 9 positions match TRBD1. The CDR3 contains 15 residues. Germline CDR1 and CDR2: SGHRS and YFSETQ. V shed 4 bases, J shed 4 bases, and the junction held 6 bases outside the gene matches. CDR3: CASSRDRVGYNEQFF. The CDR3 coding sequence is TGCGCCAGCAGCCGGGACAGGGTTGGGTACAATGAGCAGTTCTTC.

The chain joins TRBV6-1 to TRBJ1-2, with D perhaps TRBD1 (5 bases). The CDR3 loop spans 13 amino acids. Germline V gene sequence: CDR1 MNHNS, CDR2 SASEGT. Trimming shortened V by 5 bases and J by 2 bases, and 9 bases separated the two germline ends. The CDR3 bases are TGTGCCAGCAGTAGACAGAAAAACTATGGCTACACCTTC. Protein product: CASSRQKNYGYTF.